This T cell receptor (beta chain) originates from a study of shared clonotypes between healthy human individuals. On this clone itself: A much larger clone lies one base from this, so it may be a read error.

Assay: immunoSEQ multiplex PCR; the TCRdb copy retains only in-frame clones and omits some. The sample comprises about 1 million clones, 75% of which are singletons, and roughly 1.5% rests with the top ten. This receptor was taken from a young man in good health. Sequencing used memory CD4+ T cells sorted from blood. Sample subset: CD45RA-negative fraction.

CDR3 in DNA: TGCGCCAGCAGCTTGGACGCGGGGGGCCCGGGGGAGACCCAGTACTTC. Protein sequence: CASSLDAGGPGETQYF. The rearrangement uses TRBV5-1 and TRBJ2-5, with TRBD2 identical over 8 bases. The CDR3 loop spans 16 amino acids. Germline loops: CDR1 SGHRS, CDR2 YFSETQ. V lost 0 bases and J lost 5; bases outside the gene matches: 9.